Listed below are T cell receptor beta chains from one sample, sequenced in a study of PD-L1 blockade in urothelial cancer. TCRdb keeps only in-frame clones here, not all; method: immunoSEQ multiplex PCR. The table shows roughly 51,000 clones, with about four fifths occurring only once. Sequenced material: PBMCs, taken around atezolizumab (anti-PD-L1) treatment. These receptors came from a man aged 70-80 years with urothelial cancer. Both conserved end residues are part of each CDR3.

TRBV30,CASRTGQYWMNTEAFF
TRBV14,CASSRPLSSGQKVRSEQFF
TRBV10-3,CAISDSNRGPTGTQYF
TRBV6-4,CASSDDAGEGNEQFF
TRBV19,CASSIRQGRGEAFF
TRBV7-9,CASSLSLQGEEQYF
TRBV7-8,CASSSRTGNTEAFF
TRBV5-6,CASSPPGPSTYEQYF
TRBV28,CTSSGGSNIYEQYF
TRBV7-3,CASSLGTSVYNEQFF
TRBV19,CASSRLAGGSSYNEQFF
TRBV6-1,CASSGQGGWSYNEQFF
TRBV21-1,CASSISVPLDEKLFF
TRBV2,CASSRGGEHIQYF
TRBV19,CASSSRFSTDTQYF
TRBV27,CASSLGRMNTEAFF
TRBV10-3,CAISVMGRGLETQYF
TRBV5-1,CASSSRGSQYF
TRBV10-3,CAISTGTDGNTIYF
TRBV30,CAQTGLGETQYF
TRBV10-3,CAISESGQGDYEQYF
TRBV2,CASNYNRGDYGYTF
TRBV7-3,CASSLRGLAGDNEQFF
TRBV25-1,CASSHRGDRGRKDTQYF
TRBV19,CASSLHRTEAFF
TRBV5-4,CASRGQGSNEKLFF